Listed here are 18 T cell receptor beta chains from one sample, sequenced in a study of T cell responses to AZD1222 COVID-19 vaccine (dated by TCRdb to about 2021). Receptors were amplified or captured by the immunoSEQ multiplex PCR assay. Imported from immuneACCESS, the table was reduced by TCRdb to in-frame sequences with V and J called. These copies leave out some clones; in studies compared against another copy, an unresolved V gene accounts for under half, and the cause of the remainder is not known. The sample yields 150,000 or so clones; 85% to 95% were counted once. 0.7% to 0.9% of the sample rests with the top ten. What the time point label conveys for this sample: baseline before first vaccination. Material: peripheral blood, obtained on day 0 of AZD1222 vaccination. The receptors originated from an adult in good health.

This clone was seen once. This rearrangement joins TRBV9 to TRBJ2-1, with 9 positions matching TRBD1. With V trimmed by 0 bases and J by 8 bases, 9 bases remained unmatched. The CDR3 spans 16 residues. The V gene's germline CDR1 is SGDLS and CDR2 YYNGEE. The CDR3 is CASSVGGQGLVDEQFF. The DNA for the CDR3 is TGTGCCAGCAGCGTAGGGGGACAGGGATTGGTTGATGAGCAGTTCTTC.

The CDR3 bases are TGTGCCAGTAGTTCCTTCGTCGAGGACCTAACCTACGAGCAGTACTTC. It is translated as CASSSFVEDLTYEQYF. The genes are TRBV19 and TRBJ2-7; D is unclear. V shed 5 bases and J shed 2 bases, with 19 bases lying between them. Germline V gene lookup returns CDR1 LNHDA and CDR2 SQIVND (reference sequence). The CDR3 extends over 16 amino acids.

J is TRBJ1-4 and V is TRBV5-4; D is perhaps TRBD1 (5 bases). Between the trimmed V and J ends, which lost 2 bases and 8 bases, there was a span of 10 bases. The CDR3 has 13 residues. Per germline, CDR1 SGHNT and CDR2 YYREEE (reference sequence). CDR3 in amino acids: CASSLGVSEKLFF. CDR3 DNA sequence: TGTGCCAGCAGCTTAGGGGTTTCAGAAAAACTGTTTTTT.

The chain carries TRBV7-2 and TRBJ1-6; D call uncertain. The CDR3 runs 15 residues. V lost 4 bases to trimming and J lost 5 bases, with 12 bases between them. Germline lookup yields CDR1 SGHTA and CDR2 FQGNSA. Here the CDR3 DNA reads TGTGCCAGCAGCTCCCCTGTAATGGATAATTCACCCCTCCACTTT. This gives the protein CASSSPVMDNSPLHF.

This chain links TRBV14 with TRBJ1-2; perhaps TRBD1 as D (5 bases). The CDR3 runs 13 residues. The V and J ends lost 3 bases and 9 bases respectively, with 14 bases between them. Germline CDR1 reads SGHDN; CDR2 reads FVKESK. The CDR3 region has the DNA TGTGCCAGCAGCCAGGACTACCAGGGTCGCTACACCTTC. Translated, it gives CASSQDYQGRYTF.

The chain is built from TRBV6-1 and TRBJ1-1; TRBD1 is a possible D gene (6 bases). The CDR3 consists of 15 residues. Looked up from germline, CDR1 is MNHNS and CDR2 is SASEGT. V dropped 0 bases and J dropped 5 bases, with 13 bases sitting between them. Here the CDR3 reads CASSEAAGRGTEAFF. DNA for the CDR3: TGTGCCAGCAGTGAAGCGGCAGGGAGGGGGACTGAAGCTTTCTTT.

The V and J genes are TRBV4-3 and TRBJ2-7; no reliable D call. Trimming took 1 base from V and 6 from J, leaving 19 bases between them. CDR3 length: 16 residues. In germline, CDR1 is LGHNA, CDR2 YSLEER. The CDR3 loop reads CASSQVIDHSWGEQYF. The DNA for the CDR3 is TGCGCCAGCAGCCAAGTCATCGACCACTCTTGGGGCGAGCAGTACTTC.

This chain links TRBV27 with TRBJ1-5, with 9 bases that match TRBD1. The V gene's germline CDR1 is MNHEY and CDR2 SMNVEV (reference sequence). The CDR3 is 15 residues long. With V trimmed by 8 bases and J by 7 bases, 12 bases remained unmatched. The CDR3 here is CASHWDRVDGQPQHF. Written as DNA, the CDR3 is TGTGCCAGCCATTGGGACAGGGTGGACGGGCAGCCCCAGCATTTT.

The CDR3 coding sequence is TGTGCCAGTAGCCCTTCCCGACTAGCGAGCTACAATGAGCAGTTCTTC. Amino acids: CASSPSRLASYNEQFF. The rearrangement uses TRBV19 and TRBJ2-1, with 8 bases that match TRBD2. CDR1 and CDR2 from the germline V gene are LNHDA and SQIVND (reference sequence). V was clipped by 6 bases and J by 3 bases; unmatched bases: 10. The CDR3 has 16 amino acids.

The V and J genes are TRBV18 and TRBJ1-1; no definite D call. The CDR3 loop spans 14 amino acids. CDR1 is KGHSH and CDR2 is LQKENI in the germline V gene. Trimming left V 2 bases short and J 0 bases short, with 7 bases between. The CDR3 coding sequence is TGTGCCAGCTCACCATTGCCGCTGAACACTGAAGCTTTCTTT. Amino acids: CASSPLPLNTEAFF. The complete variable domain, with remaining parts taken from reference TRBV18 and TRBJ1-1, reads NAGVMQNPRHLVRRRGQEARLRCSPMKGHSHVYWYRQLPEEGLKFMVYLQKENIIDESGMPKERFSAEFPKEGPSILRIQQVVRGDSAAYFCASSPLPLNTEAFFGQGTRLTVV.

The CDR3 DNA sequence: TGTGCCACCAGCAGTCGGGGGGGCGGGGAGACCCAGTACTTC. The encoded protein is CATSSRGGGETQYF. The chain uses TRBV15 and TRBJ2-5; TRBD2 agrees at 8 bases. V lost 3 bases to trimming and J lost 5 bases; unmatched junction nucleotides: 5. Germline CDR1 LNHNV, CDR2 YYDKDF (reference sequence). This CDR3 is 14 amino acids long.

The chain couples TRBV11-1 to TRBJ2-7, with 8 positions matching TRBD1. With 2 bases clipped from V and 1 base from J, the junction kept 4 bases outside the gene matches. Germline V gene sequence: CDR1 SGHAT, CDR2 FQDESV (reference sequence). The CDR3 loop spans 15 amino acids. In DNA, the CDR3 is TGTGCCAGCAGCTTACTGGACAGGGCATCCTACGAGCAGTACTTC. This codes for CASSLLDRASYEQYF.

The chain has TRBV10-3 and TRBJ1-2; D not certain. Trimming left V 4 bases short and J 8 bases short, with 11 bases between. The germline V gene has CDR1 ENHRY and CDR2 SYGVKD. CDR3 length: 12 residues. CDR3 DNA sequence: TGTGCCATCAGTGCCGTGGGGATGGGCTACACCTTC. Its protein product is CAISAVGMGYTF.

The gene calls are TRBV27 and TRBJ1-2, with 8 bases identical to TRBD1. This CDR3 is 16 amino acids long. Germline V gene lookup returns CDR1 MNHEY and CDR2 SMNVEV (reference sequence). The trim removed 0 bases at V and 4 bases at J, leaving 7 bases unmatched. The DNA for the CDR3 is TGTGCCAGCAGTTTATCGTCCCAGGGGGCTCGCTATGGCTACACCTTC. Its protein product is CASSLSSQGARYGYTF.

The chain is built from TRBV5-5 and TRBJ2-1; TRBD2 matches 7 bases. After removal of 3 bases from V and 0 bases from J, the junction contained 6 bases not matched to a gene. The CDR3 totals 16 residues. Germline CDR1 and CDR2: SGHKS and YYEKEE (reference sequence). This CDR3 is CASSWGAGVSYNEQFF. The CDR3 DNA sequence: TGTGCCAGCAGCTGGGGCGCGGGGGTCTCCTACAATGAGCAGTTCTTC. The variable domain in full, completed from reference TRBV5-5 and TRBJ2-1, reads DAGVTQSPTHLIKTRGQQVTLRCSPISGHKSVSWYQQVLGQGPQFIFQYYEKEERGRGNFPDRFSARQFPNYSSELNVNALLLGDSALYLCASSWGAGVSYNEQFFGPGTRLTVL.

This chain uses TRBV24-1 with TRBJ2-2; D is unresolved. The CDR3 has 14 residues. V was shortened by 1 base and J by 1 base, with 3 bases between the two germline ends. Germline CDR1 reads KGHDR; CDR2 reads SFDVKD. The CDR3 loop reads CATSDFRNTGELFF. The CDR3 DNA sequence: TGTGCCACCAGTGATTTTAGGAACACCGGGGAGCTGTTTTTT.

This chain uses TRBV4-1 with TRBJ1-4; D gene uncertain. This CDR3 contains 15 residues. Germline CDR1 MGHRA, CDR2 YSYEKL. The ends were cut back, 0 bases at V and 8 bases at J, with 13 bases in the middle. CDR3 residues: CASSQERGYNEKLFF. The CDR3 nucleotides are TGCGCCAGCAGCCAAGAACGAGGGTACAACGAAAAACTGTTTTTT.

This chain connects TRBV5-8 to TRBJ2-7, with D perhaps matching TRBD2 (6 bases). Trimming stripped 5 bases from V and 7 bases from J, with 19 bases between. Germline CDR1 is SGHTS and CDR2 is YDEGEE. The CDR3 is 14 residues long. As DNA, the CDR3 is TGTGCCAGCAGTTTCGGGGGTTCTGGGAGGGAGCAGTACTTC. Translated, it gives CASSFGGSGREQYF.